Presented here are 14 T cell receptor beta chains from one specimen sequenced in a study of shared clonotypes between healthy human individuals. The protocol was immunoSEQ multiplex PCR, while the TCRdb copy is restricted to in-frame clones and leaves out a portion. The sample includes some 900,000 clones, 70% to 85% of them seen just once. Specimen: memory CD4+ T cells sorted from blood. Subset given: CD45RA-negative fraction. The origin of the receptors is a man aged 18 to 30 in good health.

The chain carries TRBV27 and TRBJ2-2; unclear D gene. The CDR3 covers 17 residues. V lost 3 bases, J lost 7 bases, and 21 bases lay in between. CDR1 is MNHEY, CDR2 SMNVEV, per germline (reference sequence). CDR3 sequence (DNA): TGTGCCAGCAGTTTTTCTATTGTCGGCAGCCCAAACGGGGAGCTGTTTTTT. Its protein product is CASSFSIVGSPNGELFF.

V gene TRBV9 combines with J gene TRBJ2-1; TRBD2 matches 8 bases. The CDR3 length is 15 residues. The V gene end was trimmed by 4 bases and the J gene end by 0 bases; junction bases not matched to a gene: 3. CDR1 is SGDLS, CDR2 YYNGEE, per germline. CDR3 bases: TGTGCCAGCAGCTATCTAGCGGGCTCCTACAATGAGCAGTTCTTC. Protein: CASSYLAGSYNEQFF.

The J gene is TRBJ2-7, the V gene TRBV18; maybe TRBD2 (5 bases). CDR1 and CDR2 from the germline V gene are KGHSH and LQKENI. There are 16 residues in the CDR3. Trimming removed 2 bases from V and 3 bases from J, with 17 bases in between. This CDR3 is CASSPGGLLGIYEQYF. DNA of the CDR3: TGTGCCAGCTCACCAGGCGGACTCCTCGGCATCTACGAGCAGTACTTC.

This sequence joins TRBV7-9 and TRBJ1-6; D ambiguous. This CDR3 has 13 amino acids. V was cut by 5 bases and J by 10 bases, with 12 bases left in between. CDR1 is SEHNR, CDR2 FQNEAQ, per germline (reference sequence). CDR3 residues: CASSRGLDSPLHF. CDR3 bases: TGTGCCAGCAGCCGAGGGTTGGACTCACCCCTCCACTTT.

To note about this clone: At the DNA level, this CDR3 is encoded by other sequences in the same sample as well. The chain combines TRBV2 with TRBJ2-5; no firm D call. The CDR3 extends over 13 amino acids. Per germline, CDR1 SNHLY and CDR2 FYNNEI. Trimming pared 1 base from V and 1 base from J, leaving 4 bases between. The CDR3, as DNA: TGTGCCAGCAGTGAAGACGGCCAAGAGACCCAGTACTTC. Translated, it gives CASSEDGQETQYF.

The chain recombines TRBV4-1 with TRBJ2-5; 7 nucleotides align to TRBD1. From germline, CDR1 is MGHRA and CDR2 YSYEKL. The CDR3 has 15 residues. J gave up 2 bases and V 1 base, and 4 bases lay outside the gene matches. CDR3 amino acids: CASSQAGTAQETQYF. In nucleotides, the CDR3 is TGCGCCAGCAGCCAAGCCGGGACAGCGCAAGAGACCCAGTACTTC.

V usage is TRBV14 and J usage is TRBJ1-1; no reliable D call. The CDR3 loop spans 12 amino acids. CDR1 is SGHDN and CDR2 is FVKESK in the germline V gene. V lost 5 bases and J 3 bases, leaving 7 bases between the germline ends. CDR3 DNA: TGTGCCAGCAGCTCACAATACACTGAAGCTTTCTTT. Protein product: CASSSQYTEAFF.

A remark on this clone: The sample contains more than one DNA sequence encoding this CDR3. The chain links TRBV30 to TRBJ2-6, with D unresolved. CDR3 length: 13 amino acids. Germline CDR1 and CDR2: GTSNPN and SVGIG (reference sequence). Trimming removed 3 bases at V and 4 bases at J, with 7 bases between. The CDR3, as DNA: TGTGCCTGGAGGCTTGGGGGGGCCAACGTCCTGACTTTC. This encodes CAWRLGGANVLTF.

The chain links TRBV6-1 to TRBJ1-2; D remains ambiguous. CDR3 size: 14 residues. Trimming took off 5 bases at V and 4 bases at J, with 14 bases between the two ends. CDR1 and CDR2 (germline): MNHNS, SASEGT. The CDR3 protein is CASSSDKRTYGYTF. The CDR3 DNA sequence: TGTGCCAGCAGTTCAGACAAACGAACCTATGGCTACACCTTC.

V usage is TRBV5-1 and J usage is TRBJ2-4; 7 bases align to TRBD2. J was trimmed by 5 bases and V by 4 bases; bases with no gene match: 12. The CDR3 totals 16 residues. Per the germline V gene, CDR1 is SGHRS and CDR2 is YFSETQ. CDR3 DNA: TGCGCCAGCAGCCTGGCCTGGGGGGGAATCGAAAACATTCAGTACTTC. Protein product: CASSLAWGGIENIQYF.

About this clone itself: Other DNA sequences from this sample encode an identical CDR3 as well. The rearrangement uses TRBV5-1 and TRBJ1-2; D remains ambiguous. CDR3 length: 14 amino acids. Germline CDR1 SGHRS, CDR2 YFSETQ. V was cut by 0 bases and J by 3 bases, with 9 bases left in between. In DNA form, the CDR3 reads TGCGCCAGCAGCTTGGGAGGGTCCGACTATGGCTACACCTTC. Translated: CASSLGGSDYGYTF. The whole variable domain, remainder taken from reference TRBV5-1 and TRBJ1-2, is KAGVTQTPRYLIKTRGQQVTLSCSPISGHRSVSWYQQTPGQGLQFLFEYFSETQRNKGNFPGRFSGRQFSNSRSEMNVSTLELGDSALYLCASSLGGSDYGYTFGSGTRLTVV.

This clone was seen a handful of times. This sequence joins TRBV30 and TRBJ2-5, with 12 positions matching TRBD1. The V gene end was trimmed by 2 bases and the J gene end by 3 bases; junction bases not matched to a gene: 10. Germline V gene lookup returns CDR1 GTSNPN and CDR2 SVGIG (reference sequence). This CDR3 is built from 17 residues. DNA of the CDR3: TGTGCCTGGAGTCCCACTCCGGGACAGGGGGCGAAAGAGACCCAGTACTTC. It encodes CAWSPTPGQGAKETQYF.

This clone was seen a handful of times. The chain has TRBV4-2 and TRBJ1-1; 7 bases are shared with TRBD1. Germline CDR1 is LGHNA and CDR2 is YNFKEQ. With 1 base clipped from V and 5 bases from J, the junction kept 4 bases outside the gene matches. This CDR3 is 14 amino acids long. The CDR3 loop reads CASSQGQGPTEAFF. CDR3 nucleotide sequence: TGTGCCAGCAGCCAAGGACAGGGACCGACTGAAGCTTTCTTT.

This clone was detected only a few times. This chain links TRBV28 with TRBJ2-1; 15 positions match TRBD2. The CDR3 spans 18 residues. V lost 5 bases and J lost 2; bases outside the gene matches: 7. Germline V gene lookup returns CDR1 MDHEN and CDR2 SYDVKM. For the CDR3, the DNA is TGTGCCAGCAGTCGGGGACTAGCGGGAGGATACCCCTACAATGAGCAGTTCTTC. It translates to CASSRGLAGGYPYNEQFF.